This is a list of T cell receptor beta chains from one sample in a study of tumor-infiltrating lymphocytes in primary liver carcinoma. MiXCR, run by TCRdb on the multiplex PCR reads, gives a single entry per CDR3 protein. The sample consists of about 100,000 distinct CDR3 sequences, about 62% of them appearing once. The specimen was liver tumor tissue from sampling region 2. These receptors were collected from a woman aged 60-70 years with primary liver carcinoma and hepatitis B virus infection. Both conserved end residues are part of each CDR3.

j_gene	v_gene	CDR3aa
TRBJ2-1	TRBV11-3	CDSSLGFGGPSYNEQFF
TRBJ2-5	TRBV19	CASTTSWRYQETQYF
TRBJ1-6	TRBV6-1	CASSETGDSPFHF
TRBJ1-4	TRBV28	CDTIRHGNEKLFF
TRBJ1-1	TRBV12-3/TRBV12-4	CASSPRRGNTEAFF
TRBJ1-5	TRBV30	CALSVRVTGEGYSNQPQHF
TRBJ1-5	TRBV24-1	CATSDSDRGQPQHF
TRBJ2-7	TRBV29-1	CCVEGVKGTGLYEQYF
TRBJ2-1	TRBV7-8	CASSLACNNEQFF
TRBJ1-2	TRBV29-1	CSVEGTRGSDYGYTF
TRBJ2-7	TRBV29-1	CSVILSGFLYEQYF
TRBJ1-1	TRBV4-1	CASSQMPLAEAFF
TRBJ2-1	TRBV5-1	CASSMDVTDSYNERFF
TRBJ2-6	TRBV7-9	CDSSLAGGTNILTF
TRBJ1-1	TRBV7-3	CASSRDRGLDEAFF
TRBJ2-7	TRBV6-5	CASTSRGHEQYF
TRBJ2-1	TRBV10-3	CAIAKEGIDDVQFF
TRBJ1-1	TRBV29-1	CSLGGRSDLTFF
TRBJ2-7	TRBV5-6	CANSLVDRNTYEQYF